These 26 T cell receptor beta chains were sequenced from one sample in a study of early T cells in non-severe SARS-CoV-2 infection. One entry per CDR3 protein, called by TCRdb with MiXCR from the 5' RACE reads. The sample gives more than 60,000 distinct CDR3 sequences, less than 5.5% of which show up once; 4.5% to 5.5% is in the top ten. Sequencing was done on a sample of whole blood. The receptors were sampled from an adult who was a healthcare worker with PCR-confirmed SARS-CoV-2 infection or an uninfected control (not recorded which).

To note about this clonotype: Since a much larger clone is just one base distant, this may be a read error. The CDR3 DNA follows: TGTGCCAGCACCCTACTTCGGGACGAGCAGTACTTC. It specifies CASTLLRDEQYF. The V gene is TRBV11-2, the J gene TRBJ2-7; D uncertain. The V gene's germline CDR1 is SGHAT and CDR2 FQNNGV. The CDR3 sequence is 12 residues long. V was shortened by 7 bases and J by 5 bases, with 12 bases between the two germline ends.

A few counts support this clonotype. V usage is TRBV11-2 and J usage is TRBJ2-1; D gene ambiguous. Germline V gives CDR1 SGHAT, CDR2 FQNNGV. This CDR3 comprises 17 residues. Trimming stripped 0 bases from V and 2 bases from J, with 14 bases between. The CDR3 sequence is CASSLDPRAAPYNEQFF. The CDR3 region has the DNA TGTGCCAGCAGCTTAGATCCAAGGGCCGCGCCCTACAATGAGCAGTTCTTC.

This chain joins TRBV5-1 and TRBJ1-2; 7 positions agree with TRBD1. The CDR3 consists of 13 residues. V lost 4 bases and J lost 4; bases outside the gene matches: 4. Germline values: CDR1 SGHRS, CDR2 YFSETQ. CDR3 amino acids: CASSPRGVYGYTF. The CDR3 nucleotides read TGCGCCAGCAGCCCCAGGGGGGTCTATGGCTACACCTTC.

The CDR3 region is CASSEKQRNTEAFF. The DNA of the CDR3 is TGTGCCAGCAGTGAAAAACAGCGCAACACTGAAGCTTTCTTT. The rearrangement joins TRBV6-1 to TRBJ1-1; D is undetermined. This CDR3 contains 14 residues. Germline V CDR1 and CDR2: MNHNS, SASEGT. The V end was cut by 2 bases, the J end by 2 bases, with 9 bases between.

At least ten counts were recorded for this clonotype. The chain has TRBV12-3 or TRBV12-4 and TRBJ1-5; no clear D. Trimming left V 5 bases short and J 11 bases short, with 16 bases between. There are 13 residues in the CDR3. CDR3: CASSPRDSMAQHF. The CDR3 nucleotides are TGTGCCAGCAGTCCCCGGGATTCTATGGCCCAGCATTTT.

At least ten counts were recorded for this clonotype. The gene calls are TRBV11-2 and TRBJ2-2, with 11 bases matching TRBD2. This CDR3 has 18 residues. CDR1 SGHAT and CDR2 FQNNGV come from the germline V gene. V was clipped by 6 bases and J by 2 bases; unmatched bases: 11. This chain's CDR3 is CASRRPGTSGRNTGELFF. The CDR3 DNA reads TGTGCCAGCAGACGACCCGGGACTAGCGGACGTAACACCGGGGAGCTGTTTTTT.

This clonotype came up a few times. This chain uses TRBV3-1 with TRBJ2-3; the D gene is possibly TRBD1 (5 bases). Germline CDR1 LGHDT, CDR2 YNNKEL (reference sequence). The length of the CDR3 is 15 residues. Trimming removed 0 bases at V and 7 bases at J, with 14 bases between. The DNA for the CDR3 is TGTGCCAGCAGCCAAGATTCCAGGGCCTGGCATACGCAGTATTTT. This encodes CASSQDSRAWHTQYF.

This clonotype was found a few times. The CDR3 here is CSATGQGKTGVSYNEQFF. The CDR3 DNA sequence: TGCAGTGCTACGGGACAGGGGAAAACGGGAGTCTCCTACAATGAGCAGTTCTTC. V and J are TRBV20-1 and TRBJ2-1, with 10 bases fitting TRBD1. This CDR3 has 18 residues. Germline lookup yields CDR1 DFQATT and CDR2 SNEGSKA (reference sequence). Germline trimming cut 4 bases from V and 0 bases from J; bases unmatched to any gene: 12.

The gene calls are TRBV29-1 and TRBJ1-1; D unclear. CDR3 length: 12 amino acids. Germline assignment: CDR1 SQVTM and CDR2 ANQGSEA. Trimming removed 5 bases at V and 1 base at J, with 8 bases between. The CDR3 DNA follows: TGCAGCGTTAGGGCCCAGAACACTGAAGCTTTCTTT. Its translation is CSVRAQNTEAFF. Full variable domain (rest looked up from reference TRBV29-1 and TRBJ1-1): SAVISQKPSRDICQRGTSLTIQCQVDSQVTMMFWYRQQPGQSLTLIATANQGSEATYESGFVIDKFPISRPNLTFSTLTVSNMSPEDSSIYLCSVRAQNTEAFFGQGTRLTVV.

This clonotype was seen at least ten times. This chain joins TRBV2 and TRBJ2-1, with D perhaps matching TRBD1 (6 bases). Trimming shortened V by 3 bases and J by 1 base, and 7 bases separated the two germline ends. Germline CDR1 is SNHLY and CDR2 is FYNNEI. The CDR3 loop spans 14 amino acids. The CDR3 region has the DNA TGTGCCAGCAGTGACAGGGGATCCTACAATGAGCAGTTCTTC. Protein product: CASSDRGSYNEQFF. The full variable domain, in which reference TRBV2 and TRBJ2-1 provide the parts outside the CDR3, is EPEVTQTPSHQVTQMGQEVILRCVPISNHLYFYWYRQILGQKVEFLVSFYNNEISEKSEIFDDQFSVERPDGSNFTLKIRSTKLEDSAMYFCASSDRGSYNEQFFGPGTRLTVL.

The chain's CDR3 is CASSSSSLELFF. The CDR3 coding sequence is TGTGCCAGCAGTTCTAGCTCCCTGGAGCTGTTTTTT. The V call is TRBV7-2, the J call TRBJ2-2, with D tentatively TRBD2 (5 bases). CDR1 is SGHTA and CDR2 is FQGNSA in the germline V gene. The ends were cut back, 6 bases at V and 10 bases at J, with 12 bases in the middle. The CDR3 sequence is 12 residues long.

This clonotype was seen repeatedly, ten times or more. The chain uses TRBV7-9 and TRBJ2-5; D might be TRBD2 (6 bases). Germline CDR1 and CDR2: SEHNR and FQNEAQ (reference sequence). Deletions cut 6 bases from V and 1 base from J, with 21 bases between. There are 17 residues in the CDR3. CDR3 loop: CASSPPGGGTIQETQYF. The CDR3 DNA sequence: TGTGCCAGCAGTCCACCCGGCGGCGGGACCATCCAAGAGACCCAGTACTTC. Using reference TRBV7-9 and TRBJ2-5 for the parts outside the CDR3, the full variable domain is DTGVSQNPRHKITKRGQNVTFRCDPISEHNRLYWYRQTLGQGPEFLTYFQNEAQLEKSRLLSDRFSAERPKGSFSTLEIQRTEQGDSAMYLCASSPPGGGTIQETQYFGPGTRLLVL.

This clonotype was picked up many times. The chain links TRBV20-1 to TRBJ1-5; D is ambiguous. The CDR3 extends over 14 amino acids. Per the germline V gene, CDR1 is DFQATT and CDR2 is SNEGSKA (reference sequence). Trimming cost V 3 bases and J 2 bases, with 11 bases left between them. The CDR3 coding sequence is TGCAGTGCTAGGGTGTCCGGGGGCAATCAGCCCCAGCATTTT. Translation gives CSARVSGGNQPQHF.

The genes are TRBV11-2 and TRBJ2-7; D not resolved. CDR3 size: 11 residues. Per the germline V gene, CDR1 is SGHAT and CDR2 is FQNNGV. V was trimmed by 3 bases and J by 7 bases, leaving 7 bases between them. The CDR3 spells CASSLWTEQYF. As DNA, the CDR3 is TGTGCCAGCAGCTTGTGGACGGAGCAGTACTTC.

This clonotype has only a few counts. The chain links TRBV6-5 to TRBJ2-1; TRBD2 matches 13 bases. With 4 bases clipped from V and 8 bases from J, the junction kept 5 bases outside the gene matches. CDR3 length equals 15 residues. Germline CDR1 MNHEY, CDR2 SVGAGI. In nucleotides, the CDR3 is TGTGCCAGCAGTTCCCGACTAGCGGGGGGCGATGAGCAGTTCTTC. Translation: CASSSRLAGGDEQFF.

V is TRBV6-6 and J is TRBJ1-5; no firm D call. Germline V gene sequence: CDR1 MNHNY, CDR2 SVGAGI (reference sequence). Trimming stripped 5 bases from V and 0 bases from J, with 8 bases between. The CDR3 consists of 14 residues. The CDR3 bases are TGTGCCAGCAGTATGGAGGGTAGCAATCAGCCCCAGCATTTT. Translated, it gives CASSMEGSNQPQHF.

This clonotype was counted many times. The V and J genes are TRBV6-5 and TRBJ1-6; 7 positions agree with TRBD1. Germline CDR1 reads MNHEY; CDR2 reads SVGAGI. V lost 0 bases, J lost 5 bases, and 7 bases stayed unmatched. This CDR3 contains 17 residues. As DNA, the CDR3 is TGTGCCAGCAGTTACTCCTTTTCAGGGGGGGATAATTCACCCCTCCACTTT. It codes for CASSYSFSGGDNSPLHF.

J is TRBJ2-7 and V is TRBV10-3, with D perhaps TRBD1 (5 bases). Trimming left V 1 base short and J 6 bases short, with 7 bases between. Per the germline V gene, CDR1 is ENHRY and CDR2 is SYGVKD. This CDR3 has 12 residues. The CDR3, as DNA: TGTGCCATCAGTGAGTATGGGGCCGAGCAGTACTTC. Translation: CAISEYGAEQYF.

V usage is TRBV6-2 or TRBV6-3 and J usage is TRBJ2-1, with 8 bases lining up with TRBD1. The CDR3 runs 15 residues. Germline assignment: CDR1 MNHEY and CDR2 SVGEGT. V trimming: 0 bases; J trimming: 10 bases; junction bases outside the gene matches: 8. CDR3 region: CASSYSGTGFREQFF. In DNA, the CDR3 is TGTGCCAGCAGTTACTCCGGGACAGGATTCCGGGAGCAGTTCTTC.

At least ten counts were recorded for this clonotype. The V and J genes are TRBV7-9 and TRBJ1-3; no firm D call. V gave up 4 bases and J gave up 4 bases, with 17 bases separating them. The germline V gene encodes CDR1 SEHNR and CDR2 FQNEAQ (reference sequence). This CDR3 has 16 residues. The chain's CDR3 is CASSSAMRTAGNTIYF. The DNA for the CDR3 is TGTGCCAGCAGCTCGGCTATGAGGACGGCGGGAAACACCATATATTTT.

This clonotype was seen ten or more times. The chain carries TRBV5-4 and TRBJ2-1, with D tentatively TRBD2 (7 bases). Germline-derived CDR1 and CDR2 are SGHNT and YYREEE (reference sequence). V shed 3 bases and J shed 4 bases, with 17 bases lying between them. This CDR3 has 16 amino acids. The CDR3 DNA reads TGTGCCAGCAGCTGGGACACTACGCGGGGGTACAATGAGCAGTTCTTC. The encoded protein is CASSWDTTRGYNEQFF.

This clonotype was seen a handful of times. The chain uses TRBV20-1 and TRBJ2-1; D not certain. CDR3 length: 12 residues. The V gene lost 7 bases and the J gene lost 1 base, with 8 bases spanning the gap. The V gene's germline CDR1 is DFQATT and CDR2 SNEGSKA (reference sequence). CDR3: CSGTASYNEQFF. The CDR3 nucleotides read TGCAGTGGGACGGCGTCCTACAATGAGCAGTTCTTC.

Ten or more counts support this clonotype. The V and J genes are TRBV29-1 and TRBJ1-2; D not certain. Trimming removed 4 bases from V and 1 base from J, with 16 bases in between. CDR3 size: 15 residues. Germline lookup yields CDR1 SQVTM and CDR2 ANQGSEA. The CDR3 reads CSVAVGLPFNYGYTF. The CDR3 DNA sequence: TGCAGCGTTGCGGTCGGATTGCCCTTTAACTATGGCTACACCTTC. The full variable domain, with the rest looked up from reference TRBV29-1 and TRBJ1-2, is SAVISQKPSRDICQRGTSLTIQCQVDSQVTMMFWYRQQPGQSLTLIATANQGSEATYESGFVIDKFPISRPNLTFSTLTVSNMSPEDSSIYLCSVAVGLPFNYGYTFGSGTRLTVV.

This clonotype was recorded many times. The DNA for the CDR3 is TGTGCCAGCAGCTTTACTCTCCCCAGAGCCCAGGGGCAGTTCTTC. This encodes CASSFTLPRAQGQFF. J is TRBJ2-1 and V is TRBV7-3; possibly TRBD1 for D (5 bases). Per germline, CDR1 SGHTA and CDR2 FQGTGA. CDR3 length equals 15 residues. Trimming took off 3 bases at V and 12 bases at J, with 21 bases between the two ends.

This clonotype was counted at least ten times. J is TRBJ2-7 and V is TRBV27, with D perhaps matching TRBD1 or TRBD2 (5 bases each). The V and J ends lost 3 bases and 4 bases respectively, with 16 bases between them. CDR1 is MNHEY, CDR2 SMNVEV, per germline (reference sequence). This CDR3 is 15 amino acids long. The CDR3 nucleotides are TGTGCCAGCAGTTTCGGGACCGACGGAGCGTACGAGCAGTACTTC. Encoded protein: CASSFGTDGAYEQYF.

This clonotype occurred a few times. This chain uses TRBV29-1 with TRBJ2-2; 11 bases agree with TRBD2. This CDR3 has 14 amino acids. V lost 6 bases, J lost 3 bases, and 3 bases stayed unmatched. From germline, CDR1 is SQVTM and CDR2 ANQGSEA. The CDR3 DNA sequence: TGCAGCGTGAAGACTAGCGGGGACACCGGGGAGCTGTTTTTT. Its translation: CSVKTSGDTGELFF.